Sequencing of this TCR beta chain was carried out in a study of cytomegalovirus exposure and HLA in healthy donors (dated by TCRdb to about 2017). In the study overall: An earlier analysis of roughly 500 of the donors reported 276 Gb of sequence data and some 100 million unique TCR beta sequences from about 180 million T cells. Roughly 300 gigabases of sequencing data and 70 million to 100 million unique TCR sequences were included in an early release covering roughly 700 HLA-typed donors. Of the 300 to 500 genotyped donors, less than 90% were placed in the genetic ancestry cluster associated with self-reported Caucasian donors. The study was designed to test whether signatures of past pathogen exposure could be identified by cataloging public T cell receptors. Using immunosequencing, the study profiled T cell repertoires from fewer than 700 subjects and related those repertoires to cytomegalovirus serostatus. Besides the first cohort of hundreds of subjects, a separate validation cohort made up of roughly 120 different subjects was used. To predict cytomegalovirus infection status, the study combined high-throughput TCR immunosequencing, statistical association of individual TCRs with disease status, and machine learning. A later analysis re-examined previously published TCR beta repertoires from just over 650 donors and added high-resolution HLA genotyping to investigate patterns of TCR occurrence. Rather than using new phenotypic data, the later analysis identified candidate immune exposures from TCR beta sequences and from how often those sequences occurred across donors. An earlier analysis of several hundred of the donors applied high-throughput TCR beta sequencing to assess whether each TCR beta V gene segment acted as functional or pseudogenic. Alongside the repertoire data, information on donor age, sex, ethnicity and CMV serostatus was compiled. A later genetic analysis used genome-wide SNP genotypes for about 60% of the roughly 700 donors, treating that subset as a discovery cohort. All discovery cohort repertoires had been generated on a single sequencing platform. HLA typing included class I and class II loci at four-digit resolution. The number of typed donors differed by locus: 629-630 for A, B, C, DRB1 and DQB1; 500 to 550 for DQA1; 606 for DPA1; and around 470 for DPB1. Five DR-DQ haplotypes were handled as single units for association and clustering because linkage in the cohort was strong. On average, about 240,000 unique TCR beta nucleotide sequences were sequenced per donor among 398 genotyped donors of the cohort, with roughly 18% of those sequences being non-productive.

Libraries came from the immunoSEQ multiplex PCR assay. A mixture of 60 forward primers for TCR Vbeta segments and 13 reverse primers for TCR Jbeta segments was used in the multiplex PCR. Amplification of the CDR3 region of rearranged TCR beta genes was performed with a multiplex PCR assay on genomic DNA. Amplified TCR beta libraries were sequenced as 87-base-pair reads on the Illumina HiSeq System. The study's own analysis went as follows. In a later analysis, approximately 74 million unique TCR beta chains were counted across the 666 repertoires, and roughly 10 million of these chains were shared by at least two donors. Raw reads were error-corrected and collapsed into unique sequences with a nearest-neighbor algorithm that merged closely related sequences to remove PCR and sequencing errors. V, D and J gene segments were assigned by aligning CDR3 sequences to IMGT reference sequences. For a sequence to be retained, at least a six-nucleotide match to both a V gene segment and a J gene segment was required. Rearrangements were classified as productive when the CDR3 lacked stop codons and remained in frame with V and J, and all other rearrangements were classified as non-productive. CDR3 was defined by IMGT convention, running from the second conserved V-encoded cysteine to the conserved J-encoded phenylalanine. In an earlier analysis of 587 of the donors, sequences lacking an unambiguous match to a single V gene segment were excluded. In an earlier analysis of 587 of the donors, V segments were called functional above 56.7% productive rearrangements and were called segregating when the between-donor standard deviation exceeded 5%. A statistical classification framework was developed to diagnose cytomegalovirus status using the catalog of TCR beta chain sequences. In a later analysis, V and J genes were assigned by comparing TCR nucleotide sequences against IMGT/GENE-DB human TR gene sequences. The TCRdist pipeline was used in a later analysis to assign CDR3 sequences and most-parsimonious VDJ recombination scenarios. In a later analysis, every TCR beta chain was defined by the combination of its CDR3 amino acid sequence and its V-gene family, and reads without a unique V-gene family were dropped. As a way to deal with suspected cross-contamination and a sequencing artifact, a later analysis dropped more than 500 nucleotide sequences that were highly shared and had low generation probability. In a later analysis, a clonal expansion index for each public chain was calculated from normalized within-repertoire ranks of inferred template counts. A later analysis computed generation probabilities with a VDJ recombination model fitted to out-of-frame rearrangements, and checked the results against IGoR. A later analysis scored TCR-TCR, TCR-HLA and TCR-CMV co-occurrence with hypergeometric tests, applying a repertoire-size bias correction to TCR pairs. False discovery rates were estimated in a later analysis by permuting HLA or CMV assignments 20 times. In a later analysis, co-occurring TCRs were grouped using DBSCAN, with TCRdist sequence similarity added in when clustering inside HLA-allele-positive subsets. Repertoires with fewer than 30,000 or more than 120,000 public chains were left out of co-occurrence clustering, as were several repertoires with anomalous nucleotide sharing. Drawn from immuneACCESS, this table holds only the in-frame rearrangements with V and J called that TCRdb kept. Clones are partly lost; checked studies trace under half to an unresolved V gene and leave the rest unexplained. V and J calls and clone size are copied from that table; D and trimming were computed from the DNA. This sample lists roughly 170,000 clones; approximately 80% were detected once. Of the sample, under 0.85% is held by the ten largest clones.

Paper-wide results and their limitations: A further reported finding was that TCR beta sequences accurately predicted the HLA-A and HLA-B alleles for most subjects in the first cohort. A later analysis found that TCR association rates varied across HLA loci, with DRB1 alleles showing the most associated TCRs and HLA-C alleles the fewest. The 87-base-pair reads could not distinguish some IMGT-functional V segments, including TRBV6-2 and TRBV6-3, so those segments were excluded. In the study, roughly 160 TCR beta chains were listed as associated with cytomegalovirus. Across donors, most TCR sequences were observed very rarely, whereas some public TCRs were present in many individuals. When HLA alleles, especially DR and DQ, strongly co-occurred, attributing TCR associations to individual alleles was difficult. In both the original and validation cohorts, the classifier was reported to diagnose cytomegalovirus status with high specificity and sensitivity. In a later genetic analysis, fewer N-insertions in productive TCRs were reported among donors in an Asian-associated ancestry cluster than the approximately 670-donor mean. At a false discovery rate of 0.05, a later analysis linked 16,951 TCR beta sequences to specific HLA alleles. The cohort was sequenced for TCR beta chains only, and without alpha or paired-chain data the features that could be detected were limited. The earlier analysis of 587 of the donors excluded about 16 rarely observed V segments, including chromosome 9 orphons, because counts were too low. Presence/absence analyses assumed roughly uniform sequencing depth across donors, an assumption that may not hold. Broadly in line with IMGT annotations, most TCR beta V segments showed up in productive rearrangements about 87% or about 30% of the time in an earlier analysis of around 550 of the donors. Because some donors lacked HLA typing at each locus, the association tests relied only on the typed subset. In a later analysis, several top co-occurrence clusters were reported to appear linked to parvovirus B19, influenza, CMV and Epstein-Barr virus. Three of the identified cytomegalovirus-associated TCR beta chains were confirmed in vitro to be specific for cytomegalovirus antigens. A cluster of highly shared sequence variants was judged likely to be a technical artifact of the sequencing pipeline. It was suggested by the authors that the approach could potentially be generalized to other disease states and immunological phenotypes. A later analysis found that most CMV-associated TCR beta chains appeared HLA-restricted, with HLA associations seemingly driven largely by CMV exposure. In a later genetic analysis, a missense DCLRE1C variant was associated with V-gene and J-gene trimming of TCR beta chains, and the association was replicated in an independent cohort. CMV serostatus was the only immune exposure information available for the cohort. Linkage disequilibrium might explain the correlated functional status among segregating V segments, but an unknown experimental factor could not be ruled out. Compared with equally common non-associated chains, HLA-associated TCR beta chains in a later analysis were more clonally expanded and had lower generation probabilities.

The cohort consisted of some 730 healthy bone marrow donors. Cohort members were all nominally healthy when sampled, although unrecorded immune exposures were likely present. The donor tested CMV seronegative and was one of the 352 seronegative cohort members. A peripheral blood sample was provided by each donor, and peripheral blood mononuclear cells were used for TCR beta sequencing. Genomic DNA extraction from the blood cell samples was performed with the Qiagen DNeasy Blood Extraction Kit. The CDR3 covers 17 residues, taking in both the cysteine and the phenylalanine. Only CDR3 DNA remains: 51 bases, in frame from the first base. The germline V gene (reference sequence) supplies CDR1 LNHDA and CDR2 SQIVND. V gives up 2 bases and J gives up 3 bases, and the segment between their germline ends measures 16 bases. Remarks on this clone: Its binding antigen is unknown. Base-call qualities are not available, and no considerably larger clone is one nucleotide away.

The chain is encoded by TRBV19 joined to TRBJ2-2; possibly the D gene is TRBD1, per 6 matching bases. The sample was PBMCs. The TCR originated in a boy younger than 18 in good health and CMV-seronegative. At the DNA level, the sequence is TGTGCCAGTAGTATAAAGAGTGGGGGCGCGGACACCGGGGAGCTGTTTTTT. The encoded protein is CASSIKSGGADTGELFF.